Below, 24 T cell receptor beta chains from the same sample are listed, as sequenced in a study of OX40 agonist ivuxolimab in advanced cancers. The assay was immunoSEQ multiplex PCR, and TCRdb's table has in-frame clones only and misses some. The data show fewer than 85,000 clones, with 75% to 95% seen just once and around 0.43% held by the top ten. This specimen consisted of CD4+ or CD8+ T cells sorted from blood, obtained in a trial of the OX40 agonist ivuxolimab. Every receptor here comes from an adult with an advanced solid tumor such as melanoma, head and neck, liver or kidney cancer.

This clone has only a few counts. The genes are TRBV19 and TRBJ1-2; a weak D match, TRBD1 (5 bases). Germline CDR1 is LNHDA and CDR2 is SQIVND (reference sequence). The CDR3 has 13 residues. V lost 7 bases and J lost 8, with 17 bases in between. The CDR3 DNA is TGTGCCAGTACCATCCAGGGATTGGGCGGCTACACCTTC. Amino acids: CASTIQGLGGYTF. Full variable domain (outside the CDR3, taken from reference TRBV19 and TRBJ1-2): DGGITQSPKYLFRKEGQNVTLSCEQNLNHDAMYWYRQDPGQGLRLIYYSQIVNDFQKGDIAEGYSVSREKKESFPLTVTSAQKNPTAFYLCASTIQGLGGYTFGSGTRLTVV.

The CDR3 nucleotides read TGTGCCAGTAGTATGCGGCAGGGGAGCGCTGAAGCTTTCTTT. Its translation is CASSMRQGSAEAFF. The rearrangement links TRBV19 to TRBJ1-1; D possibly corresponds to TRBD1 (6 bases). CDR1 LNHDA and CDR2 SQIVND come from the germline V gene (reference sequence). With 3 bases removed from V and 6 bases from J, the gap between germline ends came to 14 bases. The CDR3 contains 14 residues.

This sequence joins TRBV27 and TRBJ2-7, with TRBD1 as a possible D gene (5 bases). V shed 8 bases and J shed 0 bases, with 17 bases lying between them. CDR1 and CDR2 (germline): MNHEY, SMNVEV (reference sequence). The CDR3 runs 15 residues. CDR3 bases: TGTGCCAGCTCCAGGGTTCTGGGGCTCTCCTACGAGCAGTACTTC. It specifies CASSRVLGLSYEQYF.

The chain links TRBV28 to TRBJ1-5, with 7 nucleotides matching TRBD1. The CDR3 sequence is 16 residues long. From germline, CDR1 is MDHEN and CDR2 SYDVKM. The V and J ends lost 4 bases and 3 bases, in that order; junction bases with no gene match: 9. CDR3 nucleotides: TGTGCCAGCAGTTCCCCGACAGGGATACCCAATCAGCCCCAGCATTTT. Its translation is CASSSPTGIPNQPQHF. The whole variable domain, remainder taken from reference TRBV28 and TRBJ1-5, is DVKVTQSSRYLVKRTGEKVFLECVQDMDHENMFWYRQDPGLGLRLIYFSYDVKMKEKGDIPEGYSVSREKKERFSLILESASTNQTSMYLCASSSPTGIPNQPQHFGDGTRLSIL.

This clone is a singleton in its sample. The V and J genes are TRBV28 and TRBJ2-7, with 7 nucleotides matching TRBD1. The CDR3 extends over 14 amino acids. The ends lost 5 bases at V and 2 bases at J; junction bases unmatched: 6. The V gene's germline CDR1 is MDHEN and CDR2 SYDVKM. CDR3: CASSVPGQPYEQYF. The CDR3 DNA reads TGTGCCAGCAGTGTGCCGGGACAGCCCTACGAGCAGTACTTC.

J is TRBJ2-3 and V is TRBV7-8; TRBD2 is a possible D gene (5 bases). The CDR3 is 15 residues long. Germline V gives CDR1 SGHVS, CDR2 FQNEAQ. V was clipped by 5 bases and J by 2 bases, with 14 bases between them. CDR3 protein: CASSLIGSITDTQYF. In DNA, the CDR3 is TGTGCCAGCAGCCTTATAGGGAGCATCACAGATACGCAGTATTTT.

This chain links TRBV6-5 with TRBJ1-3, with a possible D match to TRBD1 (6 bases). The V and J ends lost 5 bases and 0 bases respectively, with 11 bases between them. Per germline, CDR1 MNHEY and CDR2 SVGAGI. The CDR3 covers 15 residues. The CDR3 DNA is TGTGCCAGCAGTAACCAGGGGTACTCTGGAAACACCATATATTTT. Translating it yields CASSNQGYSGNTIYF.

The V and J genes are TRBV9 and TRBJ2-3, with D unclear. V dropped 3 bases and J dropped 4 bases, with 12 bases sitting between them. Germline V lookup: CDR1 SGDLS, CDR2 YYNGEE. The CDR3 sequence is 14 residues long. The CDR3 bases are TGTGCCAGCAGCGCGGCCCCCGATGCAGATACGCAGTATTTT. Translated, it gives CASSAAPDADTQYF.

The chain has TRBV5-1 and TRBJ2-7; D may be TRBD1 (6 bases). V lost 2 bases and J 4 bases, leaving 7 bases between the germline ends. The CDR3 consists of 12 residues. Germline assignment: CDR1 SGHRS and CDR2 YFSETQ. CDR3 nucleotide sequence: TGCGCCAGCAGCTTAACAGGGTACGAGCAGTACTTC. This translates into CASSLTGYEQYF. The full variable domain, in which reference TRBV5-1 and TRBJ2-7 provide the parts outside the CDR3, is KAGVTQTPRYLIKTRGQQVTLSCSPISGHRSVSWYQQTPGQGLQFLFEYFSETQRNKGNFPGRFSGRQFSNSRSEMNVSTLELGDSALYLCASSLTGYEQYFGPGTRLTVT.

This chain joins TRBV6-5 and TRBJ2-3; either TRBD1 or TRBD2 may supply D (5 bases each). This CDR3 comprises 14 residues. Trimming removed 6 bases at V and 7 bases at J, with 17 bases between. CDR1 is MNHEY and CDR2 is SVGAGI in the germline V gene. The CDR3 loop reads CASRSRDGGYTQYF. Written as DNA, the CDR3 is TGTGCCAGCAGGAGCCGGGACGGTGGATATACGCAGTATTTT.

The rearrangement uses TRBV5-1 and TRBJ2-1; D gene ambiguous. V lost 4 bases to trimming and J lost 6 bases, with 20 bases between them. The CDR3 length is 16 residues. Germline CDR1 and CDR2: SGHRS and YFSETQ. CDR3 amino acids: CASSRRVDGNFNEQFF. The CDR3 coding sequence is TGCGCCAGCAGCAGGAGAGTGGACGGTAACTTCAATGAGCAGTTCTTC. The complete variable domain, with remaining parts taken from reference TRBV5-1 and TRBJ2-1, reads KAGVTQTPRYLIKTRGQQVTLSCSPISGHRSVSWYQQTPGQGLQFLFEYFSETQRNKGNFPGRFSGRQFSNSRSEMNVSTLELGDSALYLCASSRRVDGNFNEQFFGPGTRLTVL.

This chain joins TRBV19 and TRBJ1-5, with D possibly TRBD1 on 5 matching bases. V lost 2 bases to trimming and J lost 7 bases, with 18 bases between them. Per the germline V gene, CDR1 is LNHDA and CDR2 is SQIVND (reference sequence). CDR3 length: 16 residues. The CDR3 DNA reads TGTGCCAGTAGTATATGGTCAGGGCAGGTTGTCCAGCCCCAGCATTTT. Translating gives CASSIWSGQVVQPQHF.

This clone was found once. This chain joins TRBV15 and TRBJ2-3; TRBD2 matches 7 bases. Unmatched junction bases numbered 1, after V lost 1 base and J lost 0 bases. Germline V gene sequence: CDR1 LNHNV, CDR2 YYDKDF (reference sequence). This CDR3 has 15 amino acids. This CDR3 is CATSRGRESTDTQYF. In DNA, the CDR3 is TGTGCCACCAGCAGAGGGCGGGAGAGCACAGATACGCAGTATTTT.

The chain is built from TRBV5-4 and TRBJ2-1, with TRBD1 matching 7 bases. CDR3 length: 14 residues. Germline lookup yields CDR1 SGHNT and CDR2 YYREEE (reference sequence). With 7 bases clipped from V and 4 bases from J, the junction kept 8 bases outside the gene matches. The CDR3 sequence: CASSGTAGYNEQFF. The CDR3 DNA sequence: TGTGCCAGCTCCGGGACAGCAGGATACAATGAGCAGTTCTTC.

The chain employs TRBV7-2 and TRBJ2-7; TRBD1 might be the D (6 bases). Germline CDR1 and CDR2: SGHTA and FQGNSA. Trimming took 6 bases from V and 8 from J, leaving 14 bases between them. The CDR3 has 12 amino acids. The CDR3 nucleotides read TGTGCCAGCAGGGAAACAGGGTATAAGCAGTACTTC. Its protein product is CASRETGYKQYF.

This rearrangement joins TRBV19 to TRBJ1-2, with D perhaps TRBD1 (6 bases). The germline gives CDR1 LNHDA, CDR2 SQIVND (reference sequence). The V end was cut by 4 bases, the J end by 4 bases, with 10 bases between. There are 13 residues in the CDR3. This chain's CDR3 is CASSRGDTYGYTF. The CDR3 coding sequence is TGTGCCAGTAGTAGAGGGGACACCTATGGCTACACCTTC. The whole variable domain, remainder taken from reference TRBV19 and TRBJ1-2, is DGGITQSPKYLFRKEGQNVTLSCEQNLNHDAMYWYRQDPGQGLRLIYYSQIVNDFQKGDIAEGYSVSREKKESFPLTVTSAQKNPTAFYLCASSRGDTYGYTFGSGTRLTVV.

This rearrangement joins TRBV10-3 to TRBJ2-5; 7 nucleotides line up with TRBD1. Germline V gene sequence: CDR1 ENHRY, CDR2 SYGVKD. Trimming took 2 bases from V and 3 from J; bases not matched to a gene: 0. The CDR3 consists of 13 residues. CDR3 sequence (DNA): TGTGCCATCAGTGAGGACAGGGAAGAGACCCAGTACTTC. It encodes CAISEDREETQYF.

V usage is TRBV28 and J usage is TRBJ2-7, with a possible D match to TRBD1 (6 bases). Germline CDR1 and CDR2: MDHEN and SYDVKM. There are 13 residues in the CDR3. V was shortened by 6 bases and J by 2 bases, with 11 bases between the two germline ends. The CDR3, as DNA: TGTGCCAGCAGGGGGACACCCGCCTACGAGCAGTACTTC. Protein sequence: CASRGTPAYEQYF. The full variable domain, its missing parts supplied by reference TRBV28 and TRBJ2-7, is DVKVTQSSRYLVKRTGEKVFLECVQDMDHENMFWYRQDPGLGLRLIYFSYDVKMKEKGDIPEGYSVSREKKERFSLILESASTNQTSMYLCASRGTPAYEQYFGPGTRLTVT.

The chain has TRBV6-1 and TRBJ1-5; a weak D match, TRBD1 (5 bases). CDR1 and CDR2 (germline): MNHNS, SASEGT. CDR3 size: 13 residues. The V gene lost 7 bases and the J gene lost 6 bases, with 13 bases spanning the gap. The CDR3 spells CASIREWGQPQHF. CDR3 DNA sequence: TGTGCCAGCATCAGGGAATGGGGTCAGCCCCAGCATTTT.

As regards this clone: In this CDR3 the conserved last residue, phenylalanine or tryptophan, is missing, so a read error is likely. V usage is TRBV7-2 and J usage is TRBJ2-7; D may be TRBD2 (6 bases). The CDR3 is 15 amino acids. Germline CDR1 SGHTA, CDR2 FQGNSA. Trimming cost V 3 bases and J 3 bases, with 15 bases left between them. The CDR3 spells CASSFSGGAFYEQYL. The CDR3 DNA is TGTGCCAGCAGCTTTAGCGGTGGGGCCTTCTACGAGCAGTACCTC.

The V and J genes are TRBV18 and TRBJ2-7, with TRBD2 matching 7 bases. The CDR3 runs 15 residues. In germline, CDR1 is KGHSH, CDR2 LQKENI. J lost 8 bases, V lost 0 bases, and 10 bases had no gene match. The DNA for the CDR3 is TGTGCCAGCTCACCACCTGAGCTAGCGGTCTGGCAGCAGTACTTC. Translation gives CASSPPELAVWQQYF.

The gene calls are TRBV15 and TRBJ2-1; 7 nucleotides agree with TRBD2. With V trimmed by 3 bases and J by 7 bases, 6 bases remained unmatched. In germline, CDR1 is LNHNV, CDR2 YYDKDF (reference sequence). There are 14 residues in the CDR3. In DNA, the CDR3 is TGTGCCACCAGCAGGGCGGGGGTTTTGAATGAGCAGTTCTTC. It yields the protein CATSRAGVLNEQFF.

V usage is TRBV5-6 and J usage is TRBJ2-3; D unresolved. The ends were cut back, 4 bases at V and 0 bases at J, with 6 bases in the middle. The CDR3 loop spans 13 amino acids. Germline-derived CDR1 and CDR2 are SGHDT and YYEEEE. Written as DNA, the CDR3 is TGTGCCAGCAGCACACCAAGCACAGATACGCAGTATTTT. Encoded protein: CASSTPSTDTQYF.

This chain links TRBV25-1 with TRBJ1-2, with D hard to call. Trimming shortened V by 6 bases and J by 11 bases, and 16 bases separated the two germline ends. The CDR3 has 12 residues. The germline gives CDR1 MGHDK, CDR2 SYGVNS. The CDR3 protein is CASSLSGVGYTF. CDR3 coding DNA: TGTGCCAGCAGCCTGTCCGGGGTAGGATACACCTTC.